This TCR beta chain was observed in a study of T cell changes during pregnancy in multiple sclerosis. The trim removed 1 base at V and 0 bases at J, leaving 10 bases unmatched. Germline assignment: CDR1 SGHAT and CDR2 FQNNGV. This CDR3 has 19 amino acids. Sequencing used immunoSEQ multiplex PCR; TCRdb keeps in-frame clones, though not all of them. The sample holds about 69,000 clones, approximately 90% seen once. This clone has a single count. This chain connects TRBV11-2 to TRBJ1-5, with 9 nucleotides matching TRBD1. The starting material was peripheral blood, obtained in the third trimester of pregnancy. This TCR was recovered from a female donor with multiple sclerosis, enrolled in a pregnancy study. CDR3 in DNA: TGTGCCAGCAGCTTAGGCACAGGGGGCTTCTATGATAGCAATCAGCCCCAGCATTTT. Amino acids: CASSLGTGGFYDSNQPQHF.